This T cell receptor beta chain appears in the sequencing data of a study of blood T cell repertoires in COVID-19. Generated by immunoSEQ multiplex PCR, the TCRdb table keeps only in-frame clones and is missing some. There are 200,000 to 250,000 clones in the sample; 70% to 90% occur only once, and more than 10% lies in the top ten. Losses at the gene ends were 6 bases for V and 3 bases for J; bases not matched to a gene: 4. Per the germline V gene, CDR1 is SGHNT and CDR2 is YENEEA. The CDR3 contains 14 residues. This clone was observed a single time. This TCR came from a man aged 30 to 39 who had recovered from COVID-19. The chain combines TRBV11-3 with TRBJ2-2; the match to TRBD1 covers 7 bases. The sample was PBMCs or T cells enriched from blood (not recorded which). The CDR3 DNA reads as TGTGCCAGCAGTCGGGACAGATACACCGGGGAGCTGTTTTTT. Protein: CASSRDRYTGELFF. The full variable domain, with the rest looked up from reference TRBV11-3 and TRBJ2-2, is EAGVVQSPRYKIIEKKQPVAFWCNPISGHNTLYWYLQNLGQGPELLIRYENEEAVDDSQLPKDRFSAERLKGVDSTLKIQPAELGDSAVYLCASSRDRYTGELFFGEGSRLTVL.